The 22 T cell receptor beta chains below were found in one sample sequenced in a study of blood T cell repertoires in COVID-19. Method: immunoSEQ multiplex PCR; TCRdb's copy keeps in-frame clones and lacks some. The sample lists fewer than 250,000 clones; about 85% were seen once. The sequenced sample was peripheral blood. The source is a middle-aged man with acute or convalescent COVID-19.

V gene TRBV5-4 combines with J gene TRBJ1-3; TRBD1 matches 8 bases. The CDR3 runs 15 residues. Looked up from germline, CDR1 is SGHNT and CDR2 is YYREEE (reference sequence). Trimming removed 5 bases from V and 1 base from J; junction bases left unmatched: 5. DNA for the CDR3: TGTGCCAGCAGACAAACAGGGGGATCTGGAAACACCATATATTTT. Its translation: CASRQTGGSGNTIYF.

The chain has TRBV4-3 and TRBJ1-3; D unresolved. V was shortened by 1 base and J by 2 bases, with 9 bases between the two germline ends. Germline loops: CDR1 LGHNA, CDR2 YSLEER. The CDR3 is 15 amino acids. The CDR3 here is CASSQVSGPGNTIYF. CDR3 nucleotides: TGCGCCAGCAGCCAAGTTAGCGGACCTGGAAACACCATATATTTT.

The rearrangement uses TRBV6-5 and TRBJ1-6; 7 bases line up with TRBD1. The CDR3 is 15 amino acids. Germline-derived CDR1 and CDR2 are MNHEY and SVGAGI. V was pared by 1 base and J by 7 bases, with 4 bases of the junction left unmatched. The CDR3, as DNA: TGTGCCAGCAGTTACTTGGGGACAGACAATTCACCCCTCCACTTT. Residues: CASSYLGTDNSPLHF.

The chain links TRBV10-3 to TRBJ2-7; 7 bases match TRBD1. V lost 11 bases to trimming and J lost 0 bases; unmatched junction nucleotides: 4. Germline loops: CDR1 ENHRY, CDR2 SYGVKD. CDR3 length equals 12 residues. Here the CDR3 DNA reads TGTGCCCTGAGGGACAGCTCCTACGAGCAGTACTTC. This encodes CALRDSSYEQYF.

The CDR3 here is CASIGGLSTGELFF. CDR3 nucleotide sequence: TGCGCCAGCATCGGCGGGCTATCCACCGGGGAGCTGTTTTTT. The chain is built from TRBV5-1 and TRBJ2-2; weak D call: TRBD2 (5 bases). V was trimmed by 6 bases and J by 4 bases, leaving 13 bases between them. The germline V gene has CDR1 SGHRS and CDR2 YFSETQ. The CDR3 sequence is 14 residues long.

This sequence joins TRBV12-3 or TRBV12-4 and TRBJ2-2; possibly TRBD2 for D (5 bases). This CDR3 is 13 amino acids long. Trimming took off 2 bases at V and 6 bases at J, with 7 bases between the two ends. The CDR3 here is CASSLSGAGELFF. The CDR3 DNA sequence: TGTGCCAGCAGTTTATCCGGGGCCGGGGAGCTGTTTTTT.

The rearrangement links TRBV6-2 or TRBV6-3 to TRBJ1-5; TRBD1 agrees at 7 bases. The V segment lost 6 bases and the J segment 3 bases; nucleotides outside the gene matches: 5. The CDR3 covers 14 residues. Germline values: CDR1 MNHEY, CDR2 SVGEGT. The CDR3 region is CASSPQGNNQPQHF. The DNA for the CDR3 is TGTGCCAGCAGCCCACAGGGGAACAATCAGCCCCAGCATTTT.

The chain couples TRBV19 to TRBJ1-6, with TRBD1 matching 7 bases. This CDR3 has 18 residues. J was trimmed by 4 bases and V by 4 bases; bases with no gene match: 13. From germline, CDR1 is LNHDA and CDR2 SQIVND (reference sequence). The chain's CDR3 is CASSKKANDRVYNSPLHF. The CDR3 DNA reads TGTGCCAGTAGTAAGAAGGCAAATGACAGGGTTTATAATTCACCCCTCCACTTT.

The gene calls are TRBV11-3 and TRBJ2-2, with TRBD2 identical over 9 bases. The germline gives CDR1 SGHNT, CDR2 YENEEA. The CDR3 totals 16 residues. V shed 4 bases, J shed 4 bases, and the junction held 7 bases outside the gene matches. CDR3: CASSSRGAGGTGELFF. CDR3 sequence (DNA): TGTGCCAGCAGCTCGCGGGGAGCGGGGGGCACCGGGGAGCTGTTTTTT.

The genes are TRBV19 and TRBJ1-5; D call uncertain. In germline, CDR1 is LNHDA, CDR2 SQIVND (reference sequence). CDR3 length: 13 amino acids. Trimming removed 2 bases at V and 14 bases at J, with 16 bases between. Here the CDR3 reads CASSISQKGEEHF. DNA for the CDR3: TGTGCCAGTAGTATATCCCAGAAGGGAGAAGAGCATTTT. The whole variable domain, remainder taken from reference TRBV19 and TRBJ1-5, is DGGITQSPKYLFRKEGQNVTLSCEQNLNHDAMYWYRQDPGQGLRLIYYSQIVNDFQKGDIAEGYSVSREKKESFPLTVTSAQKNPTAFYLCASSISQKGEEHFGDGTRLSIL.

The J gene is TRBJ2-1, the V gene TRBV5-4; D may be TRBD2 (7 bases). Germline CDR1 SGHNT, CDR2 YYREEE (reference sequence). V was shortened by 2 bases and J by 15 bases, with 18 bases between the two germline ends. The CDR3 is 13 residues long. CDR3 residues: CASSFTGGQSPFF. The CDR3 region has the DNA TGTGCCAGCAGCTTCACGGGGGGCCAGTCTCCGTTCTTC.

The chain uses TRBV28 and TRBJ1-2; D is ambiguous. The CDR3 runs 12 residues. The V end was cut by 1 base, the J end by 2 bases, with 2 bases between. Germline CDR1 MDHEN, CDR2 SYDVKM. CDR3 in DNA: TGTGCCAGCAGTTTATCAAACTATGGCTACACCTTC. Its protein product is CASSLSNYGYTF.

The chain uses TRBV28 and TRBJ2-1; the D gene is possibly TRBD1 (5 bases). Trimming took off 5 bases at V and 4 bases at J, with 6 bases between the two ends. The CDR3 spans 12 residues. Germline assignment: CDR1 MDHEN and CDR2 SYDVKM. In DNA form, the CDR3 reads TGTGCCAGCAGTAGACAGTACAATGAGCAGTTCTTC. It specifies CASSRQYNEQFF.

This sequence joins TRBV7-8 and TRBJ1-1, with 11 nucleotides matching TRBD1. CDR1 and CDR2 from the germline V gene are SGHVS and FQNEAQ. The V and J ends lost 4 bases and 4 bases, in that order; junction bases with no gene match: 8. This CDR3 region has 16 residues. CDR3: CASSSRDRGLGTEAFF. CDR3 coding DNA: TGTGCCAGCAGCTCCCGGGACAGGGGGTTGGGCACTGAAGCTTTCTTT.

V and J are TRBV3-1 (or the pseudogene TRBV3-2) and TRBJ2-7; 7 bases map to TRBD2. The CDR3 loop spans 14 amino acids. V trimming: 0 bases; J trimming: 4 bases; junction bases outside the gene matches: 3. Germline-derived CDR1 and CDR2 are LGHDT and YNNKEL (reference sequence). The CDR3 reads CASSQERGRYEQYF. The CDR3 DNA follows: TGTGCCAGCAGCCAAGAGCGGGGGAGGTACGAGCAGTACTTC.

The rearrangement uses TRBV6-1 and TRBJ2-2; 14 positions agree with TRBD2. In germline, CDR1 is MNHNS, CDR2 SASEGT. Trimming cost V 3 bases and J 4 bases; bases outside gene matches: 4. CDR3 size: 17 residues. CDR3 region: CASSETGLAGGTGELFF. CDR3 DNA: TGTGCCAGCAGTGAGACCGGACTAGCGGGGGGCACCGGGGAGCTGTTTTTT.

This CDR3 reads CASSLVSGEGGEQFF. The CDR3 DNA is TGTGCCAGCAGCTTAGTTAGCGGAGAGGGAGGTGAGCAGTTCTTC. The chain carries TRBV11-3 and TRBJ2-1; D is perhaps TRBD2 (6 bases). Trimming stripped 1 base from V and 9 bases from J, with 16 bases between. The germline gives CDR1 SGHNT, CDR2 YENEEA. There are 15 residues in the CDR3.

The CDR3 region has the DNA TGTGCCAGCAGCTTGGCGAGCACAGATACGCAGTATTTT. Residues: CASSLASTDTQYF. The chain employs TRBV5-4 and TRBJ2-3; D remains ambiguous. The CDR3 runs 13 residues. Germline V gives CDR1 SGHNT, CDR2 YYREEE (reference sequence). The germline V and J ends were trimmed by 0 bases and 0 bases, with 2 bases remaining between them.

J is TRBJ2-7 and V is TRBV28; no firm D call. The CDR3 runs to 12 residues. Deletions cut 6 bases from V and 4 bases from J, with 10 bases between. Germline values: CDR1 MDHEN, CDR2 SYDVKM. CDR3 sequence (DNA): TGTGCCAGCAGGACACATCCTTACGAGCAGTACTTC. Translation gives CASRTHPYEQYF.

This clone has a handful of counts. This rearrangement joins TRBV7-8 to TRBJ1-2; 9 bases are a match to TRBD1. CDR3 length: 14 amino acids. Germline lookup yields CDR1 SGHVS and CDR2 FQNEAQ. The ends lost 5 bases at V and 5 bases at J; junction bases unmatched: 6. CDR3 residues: CASSPGTGRYGYTF. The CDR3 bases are TGTGCCAGCAGCCCGGGGACAGGGAGGTATGGCTACACCTTC.

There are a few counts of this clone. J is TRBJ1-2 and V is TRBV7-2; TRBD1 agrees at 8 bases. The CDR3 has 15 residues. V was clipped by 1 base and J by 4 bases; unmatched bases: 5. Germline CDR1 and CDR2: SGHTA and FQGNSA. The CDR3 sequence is CASSLGQGAVYGYTF. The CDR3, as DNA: TGTGCCAGCAGCTTAGGGCAGGGGGCGGTCTATGGCTACACCTTC.

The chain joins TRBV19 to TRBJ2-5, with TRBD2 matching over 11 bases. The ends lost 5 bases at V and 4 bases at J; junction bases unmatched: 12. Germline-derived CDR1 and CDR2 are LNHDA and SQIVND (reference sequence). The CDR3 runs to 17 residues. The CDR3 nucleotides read TGTGCCAGTAGTCCCGTGGCTAGCGGGGGGAGGAGAGAGACCCAGTACTTC. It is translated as CASSPVASGGRRETQYF.